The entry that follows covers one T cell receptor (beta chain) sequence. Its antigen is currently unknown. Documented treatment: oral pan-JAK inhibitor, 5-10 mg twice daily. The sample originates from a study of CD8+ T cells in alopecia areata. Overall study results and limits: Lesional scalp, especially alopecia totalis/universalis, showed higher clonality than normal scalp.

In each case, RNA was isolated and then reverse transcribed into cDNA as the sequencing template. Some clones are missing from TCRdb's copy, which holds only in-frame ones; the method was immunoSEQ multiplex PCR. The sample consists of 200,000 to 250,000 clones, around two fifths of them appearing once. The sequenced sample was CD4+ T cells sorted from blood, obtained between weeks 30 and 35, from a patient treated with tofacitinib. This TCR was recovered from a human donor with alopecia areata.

DNA of the CDR3: TGTGCCAGCCAGCGGAACCAAGAGACCCAGTACTTC. This sequence encodes CASQRNQETQYF. The chain joins TRBV6-1 to TRBJ2-5, with D maybe TRBD2 (5 bases). CDR1 is MNHNS, CDR2 SASEGT, per germline. V lost 8 bases and J 0 bases, leaving 7 bases between the germline ends. The CDR3 totals 12 residues.